One and the same sample provided the 23 T cell receptor beta chains below, sequenced in a study of identical twins. Each CDR3 protein gets one entry after TCRdb re-called the 5' RACE reads with MiXCR. The profile covers around 490,000 distinct CDR3 sequences, with 15% appearing a single time and roughly 0.4% taken by the ten largest. Another study also made use of these data, one on yellow fever vaccine responses in identical twins.

The sample consisted of CD4+ T cells sorted from blood. These receptor sequences come from a woman under 30 in good health.

The chain is built from TRBV20-1 and TRBJ2-1, with a possible D match to TRBD2 (5 bases). Trimming cost V 6 bases and J 9 bases, with 21 bases left between them. CDR3 size: 14 residues. CDR1 and CDR2 from the germline V gene are DFQATT and SNEGSKA (reference sequence). The CDR3 spells CSAQRLAPGGEQFF. In DNA form, the CDR3 reads TGCAGTGCCCAGCGGCTAGCACCTGGCGGTGAGCAGTTCTTC.

The V gene is TRBV12-3 or TRBV12-4, the J gene TRBJ2-1; 13 bases are a match to TRBD2. Unmatched junction bases numbered 5, after V lost 3 bases and J lost 3 bases. The length of the CDR3 is 17 residues. Here the CDR3 reads CASSFLGTSGNYNEQFF. CDR3 DNA: TGTGCCAGCAGTTTCCTGGGGACTAGCGGGAACTACAATGAGCAGTTCTTC.

This clonotype has ten or more counts. V is TRBV12-3 or TRBV12-4 and J is TRBJ2-1; the match to TRBD1 covers 7 bases. V trimming: 6 bases; J trimming: 4 bases; junction bases outside the gene matches: 6. CDR3 length: 14 residues. Here the CDR3 DNA reads TGTGCCAGCAGGGCCGGGACAGTTTACAATGAGCAGTTCTTC. Protein sequence: CASRAGTVYNEQFF.

The genes are TRBV19 and TRBJ2-7; D remains ambiguous. Germline V gene data show CDR1 as LNHDA and CDR2 as SQIVND (reference sequence). The CDR3 spans 14 residues. V was trimmed by 4 bases and J by 0 bases, leaving 10 bases between them. Here the CDR3 reads CASSSWQRSYEQYF. The CDR3 bases are TGTGCCAGTAGTAGTTGGCAGCGCTCCTACGAGCAGTACTTC. The variable domain in full, completed from reference TRBV19 and TRBJ2-7, reads DGGITQSPKYLFRKEGQNVTLSCEQNLNHDAMYWYRQDPGQGLRLIYYSQIVNDFQKGDIAEGYSVSREKKESFPLTVTSAQKNPTAFYLCASSSWQRSYEQYFGPGTRLTVT.

This clonotype has more than one count but fewer than ten. The chain is built from TRBV7-9 and TRBJ1-1; 9 bases map to TRBD1. Germline V gives CDR1 SEHNR, CDR2 FQNEAQ (reference sequence). There are 15 residues in the CDR3. V was pared by 3 bases and J by 4 bases, with 6 bases of the junction left unmatched. The CDR3 here is CASSLGQGGGTEAFF. In DNA form, the CDR3 reads TGTGCCAGCAGCTTGGGACAGGGAGGTGGCACTGAAGCTTTCTTT.

The chain uses TRBV15 and TRBJ1-1; possible D gene TRBD1, 6 bases. The CDR3 contains 18 residues. Per germline, CDR1 LNHNV and CDR2 YYDKDF (reference sequence). V dropped 0 bases and J dropped 2 bases, with 19 bases sitting between them. CDR3 in DNA: TGTGCCACCAGCAGAGATCTCGGCCCGGGACAAAAAAACACTGAAGCTTTCTTT. Amino acids: CATSRDLGPGQKNTEAFF. Full variable domain (rest looked up from reference TRBV15 and TRBJ1-1): DAMVIQNPRYQVTQFGKPVTLSCSQTLNHNVMYWYQQKSSQAPKLLFHYYDKDFNNEADTPDNFQSRRPNTSFCFLDIRSPGLGDTAMYLCATSRDLGPGQKNTEAFFGQGTRLTVV.

This CDR3 is CASSLGLAGGSIEQYF. CDR3 DNA: TGTGCCAGCAGTTTAGGCCTAGCGGGAGGCTCTATCGAGCAGTACTTC. This chain connects TRBV12-3 or TRBV12-4 to TRBJ2-7, with 11 nucleotides matching TRBD2. CDR3 length: 16 residues. J lost 6 bases, V lost 1 base, and 8 bases had no gene match.

The chain employs TRBV24-1 and TRBJ2-3, with TRBD2 identical over 7 bases. Looked up from germline, CDR1 is KGHDR and CDR2 is SFDVKD. This CDR3 is 14 amino acids long. V lost 11 bases and J lost 0; bases outside the gene matches: 7. The CDR3: CAINAGVSTDTQYF. DNA of the CDR3: TGTGCCATCAACGCGGGAGTTAGCACAGATACGCAGTATTTT.

This clonotype has only a few counts. The V and J genes are TRBV6-5 and TRBJ2-7; tentatively, D is TRBD1 (6 bases). V lost 0 bases and J lost 1, with 10 bases in between. The CDR3 is 15 amino acids. Germline V CDR1 and CDR2: MNHEY, SVGAGI. In DNA, the CDR3 is TGTGCCAGCAGTTACTCGGCAACAGGGTCCTACGAGCAGTACGTC. It translates to CASSYSATGSYEQYV.

This clonotype was observed a few times. The chain has TRBV20-1 and TRBJ2-3; D is perhaps TRBD1 or TRBD2 (5 bases each). Trimming took off 6 bases at V and 6 bases at J, with 22 bases between the two ends. This CDR3 comprises 15 residues. From germline, CDR1 is DFQATT and CDR2 SNEGSKA (reference sequence). CDR3 sequence: CSAHRDPELVDTQYF. The CDR3 nucleotides read TGCAGTGCGCACCGGGACCCCGAACTGGTGGATACGCAGTATTTT.

This sequence joins TRBV12-3 or TRBV12-4 and TRBJ1-1; maybe TRBD1 (5 bases). V dropped 7 bases and J dropped 8 bases, with 11 bases sitting between them. CDR3 length: 11 amino acids. The CDR3 sequence: CASTRDGEAFF. CDR3 nucleotide sequence: TGTGCCAGCACCCGGGACGGAGAAGCTTTCTTT.

This clonotype was observed a few times. The chain couples TRBV28 to TRBJ2-3, with D perhaps matching TRBD1 (6 bases). The CDR3 is 13 residues long. Per the germline V gene, CDR1 is MDHEN and CDR2 is SYDVKM. With 7 bases removed from V and 3 bases from J, the gap between germline ends came to 11 bases. The DNA for the CDR3 is TGTGCCAGCAACTGGGGGCGAACAGATACGCAGTATTTT. This gives the protein CASNWGRTDTQYF.

This clonotype was seen at least ten times. This sequence joins TRBV11-2 and TRBJ2-1; 12 nucleotides align to TRBD2. The junction had 5 bases not matched to a gene; V was cut back by 5 bases and J by 3 bases. CDR1 is SGHAT, CDR2 FQNNGV, per germline. The CDR3 length is 16 residues. In nucleotides, the CDR3 is TGTGCCAGCAGCCCGAGACTAGCGGGAGTCTACAATGAGCAGTTCTTC. Translating gives CASSPRLAGVYNEQFF. Together with reference TRBV11-2 and TRBJ2-1, the CDR3 gives the full variable domain: EAGVAQSPRYKIIEKRQSVAFWCNPISGHATLYWYQQILGQGPKLLIQFQNNGVVDDSQLPKDRFSAERLKGVDSTLKIQPAKLEDSAVYLCASSPRLAGVYNEQFFGPGTRLTVL.

In its sample, this clonotype was seen a few times. The gene calls are TRBV7-9 and TRBJ1-5, with no clear D. Germline values: CDR1 SEHNR, CDR2 FQNEAQ (reference sequence). Trimming removed 0 bases at V and 5 bases at J, with 2 bases between. This CDR3 has 12 amino acids. The CDR3, as DNA: TGTGCCAGCAGCTTAGCTGATCAGCCCCAGCATTTT. It yields the protein CASSLADQPQHF. Using reference TRBV7-9 and TRBJ1-5 for the parts outside the CDR3, the full variable domain is DTGVSQNPRHKITKRGQNVTFRCDPISEHNRLYWYRQTLGQGPEFLTYFQNEAQLEKSRLLSDRFSAERPKGSFSTLEIQRTEQGDSAMYLCASSLADQPQHFGDGTRLSIL.

The rearrangement uses TRBV14 and TRBJ2-1, with no clear D. This CDR3 is built from 16 residues. Trimming stripped 1 base from V and 4 bases from J, with 14 bases between. CDR1 SGHDN and CDR2 FVKESK come from the germline V gene. The CDR3 DNA is TGTGCCAGCAGCCAAGGGTACAGCCCAATATACAATGAGCAGTTCTTC. It encodes CASSQGYSPIYNEQFF.

This chain connects TRBV12-3 or TRBV12-4 to TRBJ1-5; 9 positions match TRBD1. The CDR3 is made up of 15 amino acids. The V and J ends lost 5 bases and 7 bases, in that order; junction bases with no gene match: 9. The CDR3 loop is CASSPGQGTRQPQHF. CDR3 DNA sequence: TGTGCCAGCAGTCCTGGACAGGGGACGAGGCAGCCCCAGCATTTT.

The V call is TRBV13, the J call TRBJ2-7, with TRBD2 identical over 7 bases. The length of the CDR3 is 15 residues. The junction had 10 bases not matched to a gene; V was cut back by 4 bases and J by 4 bases. Germline CDR1 and CDR2: PRHDT and FYEKMQ (reference sequence). For the CDR3, the DNA is TGTGCCAGCAGCTACCGGGGAGGGCCAGATTACGAGCAGTACTTC. Its protein product is CASSYRGGPDYEQYF. The full variable domain, rest sourced from reference TRBV13 and TRBJ2-7, is AAGVIQSPRHLIKEKRETATLKCYPIPRHDTVYWYQQGPGQDPQFLISFYEKMQSDKGSIPDRFSAQQFSDYHSELNMSSLELGDSALYFCASSYRGGPDYEQYFGPGTRLTVT.

This clonotype was detected ten times or more. CDR3 coding DNA: TGTGCCAGCAGCTTTGGGTTTAGCGGGGGTAGCTCCTACAATGAGCAGTTCTTC. Protein product: CASSFGFSGGSSYNEQFF. The chain uses TRBV11-2 and TRBJ2-1; 9 bases line up with TRBD2. The CDR3 sequence is 18 residues long. Germline V gives CDR1 SGHAT, CDR2 FQNNGV. V gave up 3 bases and J gave up 0 bases; unmatched junction bases: 9.

A few counts support this clonotype. V and J are TRBV29-1 and TRBJ2-5, with 9 bases matching TRBD1. The trim removed 4 bases at V and 4 bases at J, leaving 7 bases unmatched. Germline V lookup: CDR1 SQVTM, CDR2 ANQGSEA. The CDR3 has 14 residues. The CDR3 region is CSVVSRTGAETQYF. CDR3 DNA sequence: TGCAGCGTTGTTTCCCGGACAGGGGCAGAGACCCAGTACTTC.

The CDR3 spells CATSMWGGQQETQYF. The CDR3 DNA reads TGTGCCACCAGCATGTGGGGAGGACAGCAAGAGACCCAGTACTTC. The V call is TRBV24-1, the J call TRBJ2-5, with D perhaps matching TRBD1 or TRBD2 (6 bases each). Trimming pared 7 bases from V and 2 bases from J, leaving 16 bases between. Germline-derived CDR1 and CDR2 are KGHDR and SFDVKD. The CDR3 extends over 15 amino acids.

The table lists this clonotype with a few counts. The chain couples TRBV24-1 to TRBJ1-4, with unresolved D. V lost 12 bases to trimming and J lost 7 bases, with 14 bases between them. CDR1 is KGHDR, CDR2 SFDVKD, per germline. This CDR3 region has 12 residues. CDR3 nucleotide sequence: TGTGCCCCCAAGCGGTTTTTTGAAAAACTGTTTTTT. Translation: CAPKRFFEKLFF.

This clonotype was seen a handful of times. The chain combines TRBV3-1 with TRBJ2-3; 10 nucleotides agree with TRBD2. Germline-derived CDR1 and CDR2 are LGHDT and YNNKEL (reference sequence). This CDR3 has 17 residues. With V trimmed by 1 base and J by 1 base, 5 bases remained unmatched. CDR3 nucleotides: TGTGCCAGCAGCCAAGGAAAAGGGACTAGCGGCACAGATACGCAGTATTTT. Translation: CASSQGKGTSGTDTQYF.

The genes are TRBV18 and TRBJ1-6; D gene ambiguous. Looked up from germline, CDR1 is KGHSH and CDR2 is LQKENI. V was cut by 0 bases and J by 5 bases, with 8 bases left in between. CDR3 length equals 15 residues. The CDR3, as DNA: TGTGCCAGCTCACCACCGGCAGGAAATAATTCACCCCTCCACTTT. Its protein product is CASSPPAGNNSPLHF.